A selection of T cell receptor beta chains follows, all from one sample in a study of T cell responses to AZD1222 COVID-19 vaccine. Sequencing used immunoSEQ multiplex PCR; TCRdb keeps in-frame clones, though not all of them. The sample lists roughly 120,000 clones; about 90% were seen once. The sequences come from peripheral blood, collected on day 0 of AZD1222 vaccination. The origin of the receptors is an adult in good health. CDR3s include the opening cysteine and the closing phenylalanine or tryptophan. Fields, in order: clone size, D gene, J gene, CDR3 length, V gene, CDR3 DNA, CDR3 protein. D genes are given only for firm matches. Clone size is given for some rows only: seen once, a few or many times, or a class if the clone is expanded.

once,TRBD2,TRBJ2-3,15,TRBV5-1,TGCGCCAGCAATCACGCTAGCGGGGGAACAGATACGCAGTATTTT,CASNHASGGTDTQYF
NA,NA,TRBJ1-3,12,TRBV30,TGTGCCTGGAACCCAACTGGAAACACCATATATTTT,CAWNPTGNTIYF
NA,TRBD1,TRBJ2-2,15,TRBV9,TGTGCCAGCAGCGCGTGGACAGGGGGCGGCGGGGAGCTGTTTTTT,CASSAWTGGGGELFF
NA,TRBD1,TRBJ2-3,13,TRBV7-2,TGTGCCAGCAGCCCCCGACAGGGGCTGGGGCAGTATTTT,CASSPRQGLGQYF
once,TRBD2,TRBJ2-7,15,TRBV29-1,TGCAGCGGGGGGGAGGCGACTAGCGGGAGAACTAGGCAGTACTTC,CSGGEATSGRTRQYF
once,TRBD2,TRBJ2-1,17,TRBV7-2,TGTGCCAGTAGACCCTGGACTAGCCCGAGCTCCTACAATGAGCAGTTCTTC,CASRPWTSPSSYNEQFF
NA,NA,TRBJ2-2,11,TRBV2,TGTGCCAGCAGTGGTGAGGGGGAGCTGTTTTTT,CASSGEGELFF
NA,TRBD1,TRBJ1-2,13,TRBV3-1/TRBV3-2,TGTGCCAGCAGCCAGGCCCAGGGGGGGGGCTACACCTTC,CASSQAQGGGYTF
NA,NA,TRBJ2-3,17,TRBV15,TGTGCCACCAGCAGAGTCTTAATCAGGGAGTGGGCAGATACGCAGTATTTT,CATSRVLIREWADTQYF
NA,TRBD1,TRBJ1-5,15,TRBV5-1,TGCGCCAGCAGCTTGGCGGGACAGGGGAGTCAGCCCCAGCATTTT,CASSLAGQGSQPQHF
NA,TRBD1,TRBJ1-1,15,TRBV9,TGTGCCAGCAGCCGCGGGGACAGGGAAAACACTGAAGCTTTCTTT,CASSRGDRENTEAFF
NA,TRBD2,TRBJ2-2,14,TRBV19,TGTGCCAGTCGCGAGGGCGGGGGCACCGGGGAGCTGTTTTTT,CASREGGGTGELFF
NA,NA,TRBJ1-1,13,TRBV2,TGTGCCAGCAGTGACAGGGGGAACACTGAAGCTTTCTTT,CASSDRGNTEAFF
NA,NA,TRBJ1-2,15,TRBV7-3,TGTGCCAGCAGCTTAATGGGGGGTCTCAACTATGGCTACACCTTC,CASSLMGGLNYGYTF
NA,NA,TRBJ2-2,13,TRBV19,TGTGCCAGTTTGCGGGTGTACACCGGGGAGCTGTTTTTT,CASLRVYTGELFF
NA,NA,TRBJ2-5,15,TRBV3-1/TRBV3-2,TGTGCCAGCAGCCAACCGGGACTCCATGTCGAGACCCAGTACTTC,CASSQPGLHVETQYF
NA,TRBD1,TRBJ1-1,14,TRBV27,TGTGCCAGCAGTCCGGGACAGGGGACTTTCCGGGCTTTCTTT,CASSPGQGTFRAFF
NA,NA,TRBJ2-7,13,TRBV19,TGTGCCAGTACTGAAAGACATTCCTACGAGCAGTACTTC,CASTERHSYEQYF
NA,TRBD1,TRBJ1-2,15,TRBV6-5,TGTGCCAGCAGTTACTCGGGACAGGGCCACAATGGCTACACCTTC,CASSYSGQGHNGYTF
NA,TRBD2,TRBJ2-7,15,TRBV6-5,TGTGCCAGCAGGGCGGGGGGGCTCTCCTCCTACGAGCAGTACTTC,CASRAGGLSSYEQYF
once,NA,TRBJ2-7,12,TRBV12-3/TRBV12-4,TGTGCCAGCAGTTTTTGGCAGCAAAAGCAGTACTTC,CASSFWQQKQYF
NA,TRBD1,TRBJ1-1,15,TRBV9,TGTGCCAGCAGCGTCGTAGGACAGGTAGACACTGAAGCTTTCTTT,CASSVVGQVDTEAFF
NA,NA,TRBJ1-5,13,TRBV5-5,TGTGCCAGCAGCTCGTATAGCAATCAGCCCCAGCATTTT,CASSSYSNQPQHF
NA,NA,TRBJ2-2,13,TRBV18,TGTGCCAGCTCACCCCCAAACACCGGGGAGCTGTTTTTT,CASSPPNTGELFF
NA,NA,TRBJ2-1,17,TRBV3-1/TRBV3-2,TGTGCCAGCAGCCAAGATCTTCAGGGGGGATATTACAATGAGCAGTTCTTC,CASSQDLQGGYYNEQFF
few,TRBD1,TRBJ2-7,14,TRBV29-1,TGCAGCGTTGAAGATGGGACAGGGCGCCACGAGCAGTACTTC,CSVEDGTGRHEQYF
NA,TRBD1,TRBJ1-3,16,TRBV30,TGTGCCTGGAGTACACAGGGGCTCAGCTCTGGAAACACCATATATTTT,CAWSTQGLSSGNTIYF
NA,NA,TRBJ1-2,16,TRBV6-2/TRBV6-3,TGTGCCAGCAGCCACCCGAACAGGAATCAGTACTATGGCTACACCTTC,CASSHPNRNQYYGYTF
many,TRBD1,TRBJ1-4,15,TRBV6-1,TGTGCCAGCAGTGATGGACAGGCGCCTCGTGAAAAACTGTTTTTT,CASSDGQAPREKLFF
NA,TRBD1,TRBJ1-1,16,TRBV7-3,TGTGCCAGCAGCTTACGGGCAGGGGGCATGAACACTGAAGCTTTCTTT,CASSLRAGGMNTEAFF
NA,NA,TRBJ1-1,12,TRBV11-2,TGTGCCAGCACCCCGGGAGAGGGGGGAGCTTTCTTT,CASTPGEGGAFF
NA,NA,TRBJ1-1,14,TRBV5-1,TGCGCCAGCAGCTTGACAGGGATGAACGGTGAAGCTTTCTTT,CASSLTGMNGEAFF
NA,NA,TRBJ1-5,15,TRBV3-1/TRBV3-2,TGTGCCAGCAGCCTAGGGGGATTAGGGGGTCAGCCCCAGCATTTT,CASSLGGLGGQPQHF
NA,NA,TRBJ2-3,13,TRBV7-8,TGTGCCAGCAGACGGATTCTCACAGATACGCAGTATTTT,CASRRILTDTQYF
NA,TRBD1,TRBJ2-4,13,TRBV9,TGTGCCAGCAGCATCGGGACAGGGGGTGTTCAGTACTTC,CASSIGTGGVQYF
NA,TRBD1,TRBJ2-2,15,TRBV6-5,TGTGCCAGCACAGGACAGGCCCCAGGGACCGGGGAGCTGTTTTTT,CASTGQAPGTGELFF
NA,NA,TRBJ1-5,14,TRBV6-5,TGTGCCACCCGGTTAAGGAGTAGCAATCAGCCCCAGCATTTT,CATRLRSSNQPQHF
NA,NA,TRBJ2-3,13,TRBV5-1,TGCGCCAGCAGCTTCACAGGAGATTATACGCAGTATTTT,CASSFTGDYTQYF
NA,NA,TRBJ2-7,16,TRBV30,TGTGCCTGGAGAGCCTTGAGCGGCTTTAGCTCCTACGAGCAGTACTTC,CAWRALSGFSSYEQYF
NA,TRBD1,TRBJ1-2,15,TRBV4-2,TGTGCCAGCAGCCACCGGGACAGGGCGAACTATGGCTACACCTTC,CASSHRDRANYGYTF
NA,TRBD1,TRBJ2-6,15,TRBV29-1,TGCAGCGTTGATACGGGACAGGGTTGGGCCAACGTCCTGACTTTC,CSVDTGQGWANVLTF
NA,TRBD1,TRBJ1-5,15,TRBV11-1,TGTGCCAGCAGCTTAAACAGGGGGCGCGATCAGCCCCAGCATTTT,CASSLNRGRDQPQHF
NA,NA,TRBJ2-1,16,TRBV11-1,TGTGCCAGCAGCTTATGGGGCGGGTTCCCCTACAATGAGCAGTTCTTC,CASSLWGGFPYNEQFF
NA,TRBD1,TRBJ2-7,15,TRBV28,TGTGCCAGCAGTGACCGGGACAGGGCTTCCTACGAGCAGTACTTC,CASSDRDRASYEQYF
NA,NA,TRBJ2-7,15,TRBV6-2/TRBV6-3,TGTGCCAGCAGTTATTCAACGAGGGTCCCTTACGAGCAGTACTTC,CASSYSTRVPYEQYF
NA,NA,TRBJ1-2,16,TRBV7-6,TGTGCCAGCAGCGCACTACCGGGACCGGAGGGCTATGGCTACACCTTC,CASSALPGPEGYGYTF
NA,TRBD2,TRBJ2-7,15,TRBV4-1,TGCGCCAGCAGCCAAGTGACTAGCGACACCTACGAGCAGTACTTC,CASSQVTSDTYEQYF
NA,NA,TRBJ2-7,15,TRBV7-9,TGTGCCAGCGGCCCGGGACCCCGCAGGGCTAGCGAGCAGTACTTC,CASGPGPRRASEQYF
NA,NA,TRBJ2-5,13,TRBV6-2/TRBV6-3,TGTGCCAGCAGTTCGGCGGATACAGAGACCCAGTACTTC,CASSSADTETQYF
NA,NA,TRBJ2-7,12,TRBV18,TGTGCCAGCTCACCACGTATCTACGAGCAGTACTTC,CASSPRIYEQYF
once,NA,TRBJ2-7,14,TRBV30,TGTGCCTGGAGTGCCTTCCCTGAGGACTACGAGCAGTACTTC,CAWSAFPEDYEQYF
NA,NA,TRBJ1-1,16,TRBV4-2,TGTGCCAGCAGCGCTGGGGACGGGTTGATGAACACTGAAGCTTTCTTT,CASSAGDGLMNTEAFF
NA,NA,TRBJ1-1,14,TRBV5-1,TGCGCCAGCAGCTTACAGACGACAGCCACTGAAGCTTTCTTT,CASSLQTTATEAFF
NA,NA,TRBJ1-6,19,TRBV18,TGTGCCAGCTCACCACTGCCGACAGCCGGGAGCTCCTATAATTCACCCCTCCACTTT,CASSPLPTAGSSYNSPLHF
NA,NA,TRBJ2-7,12,TRBV2,TGTGCCAGCAGAGCAGGACTCGGGGGTCCGTACTTC,CASRAGLGGPYF
NA,NA,TRBJ2-5,12,TRBV5-6,TGTGCCAGCAGCTTTTTACAAGAGACCCAGTACTTC,CASSFLQETQYF
NA,NA,TRBJ2-3,12,TRBV2,TGTGCCAGCGGGCCGACGGGAGATACGCAGTATTTT,CASGPTGDTQYF
NA,TRBD2,TRBJ2-7,15,TRBV5-4,TGTGCCAGCAGCTTGGAAGGCGGGGGGCCGTACGAGCAGTACTTC,CASSLEGGGPYEQYF